The next 18 T cell receptor beta chains were all read from a single sample in a study of shared clonotypes between healthy human individuals. Profiling relied on immunoSEQ multiplex PCR, and the TCRdb table lists in-frame clones only, not all of them. The sample yields approximately 620,000 clones, less than 98% seen once. The sequencing input was naive CD4+ T cells sorted from blood. Subset: CD45RA+ positively selected. Source of these receptors: a woman in her 30s in good health.

This clone was recorded a few times. Other DNA sequences of this sample code for an identical CDR3. The rearrangement links TRBV5-1 to TRBJ2-7, with D possibly being TRBD2 (5 bases). The germline gives CDR1 SGHRS, CDR2 YFSETQ. V lost 0 bases and J 5 bases, leaving 6 bases between the germline ends. This CDR3 is built from 12 residues. CDR3 nucleotide sequence: TGCGCCAGCAGCTTGGCCGGGGACGAGCAGTACTTC. Translated: CASSLAGDEQYF.

This sequence joins TRBV28 and TRBJ1-2; D perhaps matches TRBD1 (5 bases). CDR3 length: 14 residues. The germline gives CDR1 MDHEN, CDR2 SYDVKM. Trimming took 6 bases from V and 0 from J, leaving 11 bases between them. The CDR3 region is CASRLSGANYGYTF. In DNA form, the CDR3 reads TGTGCCAGCAGACTGTCGGGGGCTAACTATGGCTACACCTTC.

The chain links TRBV7-6 to TRBJ1-1, with D maybe TRBD1 (5 bases). Trimming removed 5 bases at V and 1 base at J, with 11 bases between. The CDR3 contains 14 residues. Germline V gene lookup returns CDR1 SGHVS and CDR2 FNYEAQ. CDR3 in amino acids: CASSIRDPNTEAFF. The CDR3 bases are TGTGCCAGCAGCATCAGGGACCCGAACACTGAAGCTTTCTTT.

The chain joins TRBV5-1 to TRBJ1-1; maybe TRBD1 (5 bases). Trimming took off 0 bases at V and 1 base at J, with 16 bases between the two ends. The germline V gene encodes CDR1 SGHRS and CDR2 YFSETQ. CDR3 size: 17 residues. The CDR3 sequence: CASSLAVGRGRNTEAFF. In DNA form, the CDR3 reads TGCGCCAGCAGCTTGGCCGTGGGTAGGGGAAGGAACACTGAAGCTTTCTTT.

This clone has a single count. The chain recombines TRBV7-9 with TRBJ2-3; D call uncertain. Germline V gene lookup returns CDR1 SEHNR and CDR2 FQNEAQ (reference sequence). Deletions cut 3 bases from V and 6 bases from J, with 13 bases between. This CDR3 has 14 residues. The CDR3 sequence: CASSFSRSADTQYF. Here the CDR3 DNA reads TGTGCCAGCAGCTTTTCGCGGAGCGCGGATACGCAGTATTTT.

The chain combines TRBV5-1 with TRBJ2-1; TRBD2 aligns across 10 bases. The CDR3 consists of 15 residues. J lost 3 bases, V lost 2 bases, and 2 bases had no gene match. The germline V gene encodes CDR1 SGHRS and CDR2 YFSETQ. In DNA, the CDR3 is TGCGCCAGCAGCTTAGCGGGAGGGGACTACAATGAGCAGTTCTTC. This encodes CASSLAGGDYNEQFF.

V is TRBV28 and J is TRBJ2-2; D possibly uses TRBD1 or TRBD2 (6 bases each). The CDR3 is made up of 13 amino acids. With 8 bases removed from V and 5 bases from J, the gap between germline ends came to 12 bases. CDR1 and CDR2 (germline): MDHEN, SYDVKM. The CDR3 reads CASRRGRTGELFF. The DNA for the CDR3 is TGTGCCAGCCGGAGGGGGAGGACCGGGGAGCTGTTTTTT.

The chain couples TRBV5-1 to TRBJ2-7; 7 bases agree with TRBD1. The germline V gene encodes CDR1 SGHRS and CDR2 YFSETQ. V lost 0 bases to trimming and J lost 1 base; unmatched junction nucleotides: 4. The CDR3 totals 15 residues. The CDR3, as DNA: TGCGCCAGCAGCTTGGGGGGGACAGCTTCCTACGAGCAGTACTTC. It is translated as CASSLGGTASYEQYF.

The gene calls are TRBV2 and TRBJ1-1, with a tentative D call TRBD1 (5 bases). Germline-derived CDR1 and CDR2 are SNHLY and FYNNEI. The CDR3 contains 13 residues. With 6 bases removed from V and 0 bases from J, the gap between germline ends came to 8 bases. The CDR3 nucleotides read TGTGCCAGCAGACTGACAGTGAACACTGAAGCTTTCTTT. Its protein is CASRLTVNTEAFF.

Notes on this clone: Distinct nucleotide sequences in the sample also encode this CDR3. This chain connects TRBV20-1 to TRBJ2-5; D uncertain. Germline CDR1 and CDR2: DFQATT and SNEGSKA (reference sequence). V lost 2 bases, J lost 5 bases, and 3 bases lay in between. There are 10 residues in the CDR3. The CDR3 spells CSARRETQYF. CDR3 DNA sequence: TGCAGTGCTAGAAGGGAGACCCAGTACTTC.

Turning to this clone: Other nucleotide sequences from this sample produce the same CDR3. The V call is TRBV20-1, the J call TRBJ2-1; D remains unclear. The germline V gene encodes CDR1 DFQATT and CDR2 SNEGSKA (reference sequence). The CDR3 loop spans 11 amino acids. V was shortened by 1 base and J by 9 bases, with 7 bases between the two germline ends. The CDR3 spells CSARGEGEQFF. DNA for the CDR3: TGCAGTGCTAGAGGAGAAGGTGAGCAGTTCTTC.

The chain recombines TRBV28 with TRBJ2-5; perhaps TRBD1 as D (8 bases). V was cut by 6 bases and J by 5 bases, with 22 bases left in between. This CDR3 spans 16 amino acids. Germline V CDR1 and CDR2: MDHEN, SYDVKM. In DNA, the CDR3 is TGTGCCAGCAGCAGCCAAGCGGGACAGGCCTGGGAGACCCAGTACTTC. It translates to CASSSQAGQAWETQYF.

J is TRBJ2-7 and V is TRBV11-2; 11 positions match TRBD2. CDR3 length equals 16 residues. CDR1 and CDR2 (germline): SGHAT, FQNNGV. Trimming at V came to 1 base and at J to 2 bases, leaving 4 bases not matched to a gene. The CDR3 is CASSLAGLAATYEQYF. The CDR3 DNA follows: TGTGCCAGCAGCTTAGCGGGACTAGCGGCCACCTACGAGCAGTACTTC.

Notes on this clone: The sample carries other DNA sequences with the same CDR3. The V gene is TRBV6-5, the J gene TRBJ2-5; 13 bases are shared with TRBD2. This CDR3 is 14 amino acids long. Germline CDR1 reads MNHEY; CDR2 reads SVGAGI. The V and J ends lost 4 bases and 5 bases, in that order; junction bases with no gene match: 1. The CDR3 protein is CASSLTSGRETQYF. As DNA, the CDR3 is TGTGCCAGCAGTTTGACTAGCGGGAGGGAGACCCAGTACTTC.

For this clone: The junction departs from the called germline gene at one end, perhaps through a read error. V and J are TRBV29-1 and TRBJ2-5; TRBD2 might be the D (5 bases). TRBJ2-7 explains the end of the DNA better; the J call may be wrong. This CDR3 spans 12 amino acids. Germline CDR1 is SQVTM and CDR2 is ANQGSEA. Written as DNA, the CDR3 is TGCAGCATTGAGGGCAACTCCTACGAGCAGTACTTC. As protein: CSIEGNSYEQYF.

The gene calls are TRBV19 and TRBJ2-4, with D hard to call. CDR1 is LNHDA and CDR2 is SQIVND in the germline V gene (reference sequence). With 7 bases removed from V and 2 bases from J, the gap between germline ends came to 12 bases. CDR3 size: 14 residues. The CDR3 spells CASTHSGTKNIQYF. The CDR3 DNA is TGTGCCAGTACCCATTCAGGAACCAAAAACATTCAGTACTTC. Complete variable domain (other parts from reference TRBV19 and TRBJ2-4): DGGITQSPKYLFRKEGQNVTLSCEQNLNHDAMYWYRQDPGQGLRLIYYSQIVNDFQKGDIAEGYSVSREKKESFPLTVTSAQKNPTAFYLCASTHSGTKNIQYFGAGTRLSVL.

The V call is TRBV5-1, the J call TRBJ2-1, with TRBD2 matching 7 bases. The CDR3 sequence is 16 residues long. The germline gives CDR1 SGHRS, CDR2 YFSETQ. Unmatched junction bases numbered 10, after V lost 3 bases and J lost 4 bases. The CDR3 here is CASSSGHTGGYNEQFF. CDR3 DNA sequence: TGCGCCAGCAGCTCCGGCCATACGGGGGGATACAATGAGCAGTTCTTC.

The DNA for the CDR3 is TGTGCCAGCAGCCCCCCGGGCGGGGCGGTGGCTTTCTTT. Translating gives CASSPPGGAVAFF. The chain has TRBV28 and TRBJ1-1; D is possibly TRBD1 (5 bases). Per germline, CDR1 MDHEN and CDR2 SYDVKM. The CDR3 spans 13 residues. Deletions cut 6 bases from V and 11 bases from J, with 19 bases between. Complete variable domain (other parts from reference TRBV28 and TRBJ1-1): DVKVTQSSRYLVKRTGEKVFLECVQDMDHENMFWYRQDPGLGLRLIYFSYDVKMKEKGDIPEGYSVSREKKERFSLILESASTNQTSMYLCASSPPGGAVAFFGQGTRLTVV.